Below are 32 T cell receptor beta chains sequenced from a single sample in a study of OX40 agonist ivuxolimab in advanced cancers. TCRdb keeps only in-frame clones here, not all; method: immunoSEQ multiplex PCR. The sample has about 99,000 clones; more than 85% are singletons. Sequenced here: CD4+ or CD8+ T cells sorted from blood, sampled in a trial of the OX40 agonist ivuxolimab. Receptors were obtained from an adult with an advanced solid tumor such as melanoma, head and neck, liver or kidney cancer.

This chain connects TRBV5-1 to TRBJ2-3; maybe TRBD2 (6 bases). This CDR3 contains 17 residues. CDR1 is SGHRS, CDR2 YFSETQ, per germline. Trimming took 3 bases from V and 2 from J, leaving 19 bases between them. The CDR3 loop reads CASSSLSGGLLTDTQYF. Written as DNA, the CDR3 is TGCGCCAGCAGCTCCCTGTCCGGGGGACTTCTCACAGATACGCAGTATTTT. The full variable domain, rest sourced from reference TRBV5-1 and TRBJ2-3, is KAGVTQTPRYLIKTRGQQVTLSCSPISGHRSVSWYQQTPGQGLQFLFEYFSETQRNKGNFPGRFSGRQFSNSRSEMNVSTLELGDSALYLCASSSLSGGLLTDTQYFGPGTRLTVL.

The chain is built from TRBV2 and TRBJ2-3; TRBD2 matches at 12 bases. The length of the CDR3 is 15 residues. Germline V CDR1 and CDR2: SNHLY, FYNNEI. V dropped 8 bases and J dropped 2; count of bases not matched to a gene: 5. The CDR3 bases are TGTGCCAGCGGTACTAGCGGGGGGTTCACAGATACGCAGTATTTT. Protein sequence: CASGTSGGFTDTQYF.

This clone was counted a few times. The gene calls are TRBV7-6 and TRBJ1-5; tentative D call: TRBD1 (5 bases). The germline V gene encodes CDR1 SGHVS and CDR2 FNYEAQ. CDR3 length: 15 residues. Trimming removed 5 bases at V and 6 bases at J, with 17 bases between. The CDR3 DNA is TGTGCCAGCAGCCAAATGGGGCAGCGGGGTCAGCCCCAGCATTTT. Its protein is CASSQMGQRGQPQHF.

The DNA of the CDR3 is TGTGCCAGCAGCCAACCTCGACAGTGGGATAGCAATCAGCCCCAGCATTTT. As protein: CASSQPRQWDSNQPQHF. The rearrangement links TRBV16 to TRBJ1-5, with a tentative D call TRBD1 (5 bases). Germline V CDR1 and CDR2: KGHSY, FQNENV. This CDR3 is built from 17 residues. Trimming removed 2 bases from V and 0 bases from J, with 14 bases in between.

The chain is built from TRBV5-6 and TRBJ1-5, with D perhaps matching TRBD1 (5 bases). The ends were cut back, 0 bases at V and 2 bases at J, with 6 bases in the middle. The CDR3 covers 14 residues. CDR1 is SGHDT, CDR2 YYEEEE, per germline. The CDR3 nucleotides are TGTGCCAGCAGCTTGGGCAGGGGCAATCAGCCCCAGCATTTT. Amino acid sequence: CASSLGRGNQPQHF.

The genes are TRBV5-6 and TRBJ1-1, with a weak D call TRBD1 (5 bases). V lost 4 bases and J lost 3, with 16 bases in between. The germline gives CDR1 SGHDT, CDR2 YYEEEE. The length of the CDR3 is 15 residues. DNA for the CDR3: TGTGCCAGCAGCACTTTGACAGAGGCGGACACTGAAGCTTTCTTT. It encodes CASSTLTEADTEAFF.

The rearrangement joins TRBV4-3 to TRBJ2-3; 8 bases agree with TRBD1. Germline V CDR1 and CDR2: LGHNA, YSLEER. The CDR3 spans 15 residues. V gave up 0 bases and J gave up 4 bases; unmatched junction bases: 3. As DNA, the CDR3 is TGCGCCAGCAGCCAAGAGAGGACAGGGTCAGATACGCAGTATTTT. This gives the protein CASSQERTGSDTQYF.

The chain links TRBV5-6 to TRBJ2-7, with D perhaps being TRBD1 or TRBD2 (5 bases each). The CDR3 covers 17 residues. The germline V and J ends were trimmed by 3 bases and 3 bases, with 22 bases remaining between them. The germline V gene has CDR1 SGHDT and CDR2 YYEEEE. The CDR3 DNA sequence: TGTGCCAGCAGCTACGCACACTCTCCCCGGGACGACTACGAGCAGTACTTC. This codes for CASSYAHSPRDDYEQYF.

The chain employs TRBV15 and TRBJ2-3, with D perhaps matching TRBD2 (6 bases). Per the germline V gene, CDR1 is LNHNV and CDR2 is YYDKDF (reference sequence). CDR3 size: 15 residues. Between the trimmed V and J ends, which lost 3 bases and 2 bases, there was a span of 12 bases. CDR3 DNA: TGTGCCACCAGCAGCGGCGCGGGGTTCACAGATACGCAGTATTTT. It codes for CATSSGAGFTDTQYF.

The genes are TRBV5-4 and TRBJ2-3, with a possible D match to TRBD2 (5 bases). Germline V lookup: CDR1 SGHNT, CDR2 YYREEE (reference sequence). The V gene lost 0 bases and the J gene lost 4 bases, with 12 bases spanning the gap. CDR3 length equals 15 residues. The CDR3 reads CASSLEASQADTQYF. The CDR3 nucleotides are TGTGCCAGCAGCTTGGAGGCTAGCCAGGCAGATACGCAGTATTTT. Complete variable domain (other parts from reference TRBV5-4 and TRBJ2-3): ETGVTQSPTHLIKTRGQQVTLRCSSQSGHNTVSWYQQALGQGPQFIFQYYREEENGRGNFPPRFSGLQFPNYSSELNVNALELDDSALYLCASSLEASQADTQYFGPGTRLTVL.

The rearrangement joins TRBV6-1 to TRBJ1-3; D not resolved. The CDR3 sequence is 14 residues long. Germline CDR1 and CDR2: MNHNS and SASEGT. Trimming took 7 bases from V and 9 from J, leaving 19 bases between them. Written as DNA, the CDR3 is TGTGCCAGCAAACCCAGCCAAAACGGTGGCACCATATATTTT. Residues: CASKPSQNGGTIYF.

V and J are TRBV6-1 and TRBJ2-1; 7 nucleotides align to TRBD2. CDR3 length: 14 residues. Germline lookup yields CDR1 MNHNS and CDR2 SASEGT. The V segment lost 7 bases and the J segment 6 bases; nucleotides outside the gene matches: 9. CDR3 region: CASTGGRAANEQFF. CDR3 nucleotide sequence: TGTGCCAGCACAGGAGGGAGGGCCGCCAATGAGCAGTTCTTC.

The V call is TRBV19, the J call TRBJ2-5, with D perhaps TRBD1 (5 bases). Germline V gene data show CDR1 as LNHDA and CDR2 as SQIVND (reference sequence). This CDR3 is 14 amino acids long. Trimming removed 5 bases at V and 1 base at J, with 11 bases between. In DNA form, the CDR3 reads TGTGCCAGTAGTCAACAGGTAGCCCAAGAGACCCAGTACTTC. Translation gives CASSQQVAQETQYF. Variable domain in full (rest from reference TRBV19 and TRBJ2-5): DGGITQSPKYLFRKEGQNVTLSCEQNLNHDAMYWYRQDPGQGLRLIYYSQIVNDFQKGDIAEGYSVSREKKESFPLTVTSAQKNPTAFYLCASSQQVAQETQYFGPGTRLLVL.

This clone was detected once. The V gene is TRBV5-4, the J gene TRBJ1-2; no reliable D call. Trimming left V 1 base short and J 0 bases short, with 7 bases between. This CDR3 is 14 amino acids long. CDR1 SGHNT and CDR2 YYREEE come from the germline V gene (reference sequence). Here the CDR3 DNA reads TGTGCCAGCAGCTTGCGGGCCTCTAACTATGGCTACACCTTC. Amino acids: CASSLRASNYGYTF. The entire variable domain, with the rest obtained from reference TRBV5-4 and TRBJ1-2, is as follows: ETGVTQSPTHLIKTRGQQVTLRCSSQSGHNTVSWYQQALGQGPQFIFQYYREEENGRGNFPPRFSGLQFPNYSSELNVNALELDDSALYLCASSLRASNYGYTFGSGTRLTVV.

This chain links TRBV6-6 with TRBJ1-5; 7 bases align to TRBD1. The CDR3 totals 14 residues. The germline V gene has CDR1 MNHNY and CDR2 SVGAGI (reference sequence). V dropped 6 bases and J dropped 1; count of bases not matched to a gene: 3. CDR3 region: CASRRGQSNQPQHF. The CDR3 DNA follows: TGTGCCAGCAGACGGGGACAGAGCAATCAGCCCCAGCATTTT.

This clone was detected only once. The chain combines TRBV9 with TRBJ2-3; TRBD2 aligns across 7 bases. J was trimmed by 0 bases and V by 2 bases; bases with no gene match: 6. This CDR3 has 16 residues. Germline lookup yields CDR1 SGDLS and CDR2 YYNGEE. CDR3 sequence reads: CASSVASGSSTDTQYF. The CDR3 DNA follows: TGTGCCAGCAGCGTTGCTAGCGGTTCTAGCACAGATACGCAGTATTTT.

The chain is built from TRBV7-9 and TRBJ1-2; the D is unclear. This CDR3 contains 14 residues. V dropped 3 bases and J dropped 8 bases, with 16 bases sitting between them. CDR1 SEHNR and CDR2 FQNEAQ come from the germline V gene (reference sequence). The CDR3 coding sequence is TGTGCCAGCAGCTTCGGCGCGGGAGGTCGGGGCTACACCTTC. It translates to CASSFGAGGRGYTF.

This CDR3 reads CASSAEPYRGTGNTIYF. As DNA, the CDR3 is TGTGCCAGCAGCGCCGAGCCCTACAGGGGAACAGGAAACACCATATATTTT. The rearrangement links TRBV9 to TRBJ1-3; TRBD1 agrees at 7 bases. The CDR3 is 17 residues long. Per germline, CDR1 SGDLS and CDR2 YYNGEE. After removal of 3 bases from V and 4 bases from J, the junction contained 13 bases not matched to a gene. The full variable domain, with the rest looked up from reference TRBV9 and TRBJ1-3, is DSGVTQTPKHLITATGQRVTLRCSPRSGDLSVYWYQQSLDQGLQFLIQYYNGEERAKGNILERFSAQQFPDLHSELNLSSLELGDSALYFCASSAEPYRGTGNTIYFGEGSWLTVV.

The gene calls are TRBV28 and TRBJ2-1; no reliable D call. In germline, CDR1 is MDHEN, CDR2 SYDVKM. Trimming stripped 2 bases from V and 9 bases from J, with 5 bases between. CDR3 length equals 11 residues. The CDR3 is CASSLSTEQFF. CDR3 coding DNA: TGTGCCAGCAGTTTAAGTACTGAGCAGTTCTTC.

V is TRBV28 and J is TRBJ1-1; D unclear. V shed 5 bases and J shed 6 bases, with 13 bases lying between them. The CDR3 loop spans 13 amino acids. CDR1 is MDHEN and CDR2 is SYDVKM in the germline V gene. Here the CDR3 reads CASSPANLPEAFF. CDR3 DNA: TGTGCCAGCAGTCCCGCAAACCTACCTGAAGCTTTCTTT.

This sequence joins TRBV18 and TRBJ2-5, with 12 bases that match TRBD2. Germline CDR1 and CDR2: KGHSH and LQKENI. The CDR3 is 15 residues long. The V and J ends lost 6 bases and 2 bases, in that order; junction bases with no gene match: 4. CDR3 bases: TGTGCCAGCTCGCTAGCGGGAGGGTCACAAGAGACCCAGTACTTC. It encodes CASSLAGGSQETQYF.

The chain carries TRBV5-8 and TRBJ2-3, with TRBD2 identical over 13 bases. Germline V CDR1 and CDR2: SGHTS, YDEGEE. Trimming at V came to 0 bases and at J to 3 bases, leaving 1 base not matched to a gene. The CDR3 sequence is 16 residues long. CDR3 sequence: CASSLGGLAGTDTQYF. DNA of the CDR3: TGTGCCAGCAGCTTGGGGGGACTAGCGGGAACAGATACGCAGTATTTT. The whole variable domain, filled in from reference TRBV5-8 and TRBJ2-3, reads EAGVTQSPTHLIKTRGQQATLRCSPISGHTSVYWYQQALGLGLQFLLWYDEGEERNRGNFPPRFSGRQFPNYSSELNVNALELEDSALYLCASSLGGLAGTDTQYFGPGTRLTVL.

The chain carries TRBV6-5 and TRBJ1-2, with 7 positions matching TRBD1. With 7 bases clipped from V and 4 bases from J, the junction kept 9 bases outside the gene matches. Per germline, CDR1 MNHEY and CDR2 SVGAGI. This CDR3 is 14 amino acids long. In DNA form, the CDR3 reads TGTGCCAGCAAACCCCGACAGGGCAGCTATGGCTACACCTTC. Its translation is CASKPRQGSYGYTF.

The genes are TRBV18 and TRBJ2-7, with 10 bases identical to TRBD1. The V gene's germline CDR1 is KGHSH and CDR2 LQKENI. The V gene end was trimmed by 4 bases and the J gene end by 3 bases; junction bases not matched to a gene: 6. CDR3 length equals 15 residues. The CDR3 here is CASSLSGQGDYEQYF. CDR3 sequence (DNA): TGTGCCAGCTCACTTTCCGGACAGGGGGACTACGAGCAGTACTTC.

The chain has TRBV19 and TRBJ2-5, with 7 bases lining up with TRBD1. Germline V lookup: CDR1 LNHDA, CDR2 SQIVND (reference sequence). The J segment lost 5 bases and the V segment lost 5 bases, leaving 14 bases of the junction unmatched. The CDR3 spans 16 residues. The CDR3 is CASSETAGTAGETQYF. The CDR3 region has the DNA TGTGCCAGTAGTGAAACAGCCGGGACAGCCGGGGAGACCCAGTACTTC. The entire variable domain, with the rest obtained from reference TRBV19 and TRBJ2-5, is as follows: DGGITQSPKYLFRKEGQNVTLSCEQNLNHDAMYWYRQDPGQGLRLIYYSQIVNDFQKGDIAEGYSVSREKKESFPLTVTSAQKNPTAFYLCASSETAGTAGETQYFGPGTRLLVL.

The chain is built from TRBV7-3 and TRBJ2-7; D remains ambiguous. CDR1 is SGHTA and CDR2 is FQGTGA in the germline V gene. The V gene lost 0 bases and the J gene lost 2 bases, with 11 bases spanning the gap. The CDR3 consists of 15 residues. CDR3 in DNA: TGTGCCAGCAGCTTAACGTCAAGTTCTCCCTACGAGCAGTACTTC. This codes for CASSLTSSSPYEQYF.

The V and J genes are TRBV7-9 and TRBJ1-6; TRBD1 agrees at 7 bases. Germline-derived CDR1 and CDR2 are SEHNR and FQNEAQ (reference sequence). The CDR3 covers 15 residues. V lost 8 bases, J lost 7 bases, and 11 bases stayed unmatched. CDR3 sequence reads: CASSPPGQQNSPLHF. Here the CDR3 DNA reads TGTGCCAGCTCACCGCCGGGACAGCAAAATTCACCCCTCCACTTT. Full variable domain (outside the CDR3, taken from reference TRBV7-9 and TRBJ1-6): DTGVSQNPRHKITKRGQNVTFRCDPISEHNRLYWYRQTLGQGPEFLTYFQNEAQLEKSRLLSDRFSAERPKGSFSTLEIQRTEQGDSAMYLCASSPPGQQNSPLHFGNGTRLTVT.

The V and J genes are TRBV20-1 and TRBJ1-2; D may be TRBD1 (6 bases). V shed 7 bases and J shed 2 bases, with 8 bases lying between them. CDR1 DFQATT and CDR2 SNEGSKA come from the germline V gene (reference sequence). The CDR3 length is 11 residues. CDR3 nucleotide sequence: TGCAGTGTACAGGGAAACTATGGCTACACCTTC. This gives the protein CSVQGNYGYTF.

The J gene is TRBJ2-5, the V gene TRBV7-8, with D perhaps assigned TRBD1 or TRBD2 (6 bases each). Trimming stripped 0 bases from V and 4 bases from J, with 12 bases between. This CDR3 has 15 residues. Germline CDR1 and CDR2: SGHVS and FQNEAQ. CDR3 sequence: CASSLASGAGETQYF. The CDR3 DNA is TGTGCCAGCAGCTTAGCATCGGGGGCAGGAGAGACCCAGTACTTC.

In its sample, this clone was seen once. CDR3: CASSYIGRNTEAFF. CDR3 coding DNA: TGTGCCAGCAGTTACATCGGGAGGAACACTGAAGCTTTCTTT. J is TRBJ1-1 and V is TRBV6-5; D not certain. V lost 2 bases and J 1 base, leaving 8 bases between the germline ends. Looked up from germline, CDR1 is MNHEY and CDR2 is SVGAGI. The CDR3 is 14 amino acids.

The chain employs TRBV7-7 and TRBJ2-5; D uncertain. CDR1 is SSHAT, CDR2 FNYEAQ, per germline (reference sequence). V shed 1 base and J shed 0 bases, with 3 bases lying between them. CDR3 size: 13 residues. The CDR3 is CASSLGNQETQYF. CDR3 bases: TGTGCCAGCAGCTTAGGGAACCAAGAGACCCAGTACTTC.

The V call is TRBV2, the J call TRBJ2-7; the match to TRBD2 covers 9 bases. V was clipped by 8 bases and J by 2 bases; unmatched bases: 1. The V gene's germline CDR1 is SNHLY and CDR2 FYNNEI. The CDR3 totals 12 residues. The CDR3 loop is CASAGGPYEQYF. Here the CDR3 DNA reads TGTGCCAGCGCGGGAGGGCCCTACGAGCAGTACTTC. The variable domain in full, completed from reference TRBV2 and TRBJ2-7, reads EPEVTQTPSHQVTQMGQEVILRCVPISNHLYFYWYRQILGQKVEFLVSFYNNEISEKSEIFDDQFSVERPDGSNFTLKIRSTKLEDSAMYFCASAGGPYEQYFGPGTRLTVT.